The count of the clone carrying this T cell receptor beta chain is one. Antigen: not known. This specimen belongs to a study of cytomegalovirus exposure and HLA in healthy donors. Study information: Both the roughly 120 validation repertoires and the roughly 700 first-cohort repertoires used the same platform, as reported by a later analysis.

Study-level points and caveats: In vitro work confirmed that a few CMV-associated chains recognize CMV antigens. Investigators reported 150 to 200 TCR beta chains as tied to cytomegalovirus. It was found in a later analysis that first-cohort TCR clusters tended to co-occur in the approximately 130 validation repertoires.

Sequencing was performed with immunoSEQ multiplex PCR; in TCRdb, only in-frame clones are kept and a portion is missing. The sample has about 220,000 clones, approximately 83% seen once. The CDR3 is 13 amino acids. Trimming cost V 3 bases and J 3 bases, with 8 bases left between them. CDR1 and CDR2 from the germline V gene are ENHRY and SYGVKD. The TCR originated in a woman aged 25 to 39 in good health and CMV-seropositive. V is TRBV10-3 and J is TRBJ1-2; D perhaps matches TRBD1 (5 bases). Sequencing was performed on PBMCs. The CDR3 region is CAISERDHYGYTF. The CDR3 coding sequence is TGTGCCATCAGTGAAAGGGACCACTATGGCTACACCTTC.